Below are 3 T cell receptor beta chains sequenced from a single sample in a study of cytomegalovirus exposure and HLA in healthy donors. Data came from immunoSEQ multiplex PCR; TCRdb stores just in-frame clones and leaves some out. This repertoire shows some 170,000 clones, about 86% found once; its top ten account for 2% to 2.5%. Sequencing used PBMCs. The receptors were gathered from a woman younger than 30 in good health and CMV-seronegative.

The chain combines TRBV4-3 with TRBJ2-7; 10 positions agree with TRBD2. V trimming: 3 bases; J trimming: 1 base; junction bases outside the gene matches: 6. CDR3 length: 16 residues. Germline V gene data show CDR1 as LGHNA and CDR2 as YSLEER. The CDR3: CASSQDWTSGSYEQYF. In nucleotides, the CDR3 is TGCGCCAGCAGCCAGGATTGGACTAGCGGATCCTACGAGCAGTACTTC.

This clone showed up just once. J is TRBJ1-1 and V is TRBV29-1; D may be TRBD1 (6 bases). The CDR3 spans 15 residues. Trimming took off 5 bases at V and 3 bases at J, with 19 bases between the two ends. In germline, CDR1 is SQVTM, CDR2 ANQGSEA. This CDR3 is CSVIKGGGADTEAFF. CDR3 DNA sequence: TGCAGCGTTATTAAGGGTGGGGGCGCGGACACTGAAGCTTTCTTT.

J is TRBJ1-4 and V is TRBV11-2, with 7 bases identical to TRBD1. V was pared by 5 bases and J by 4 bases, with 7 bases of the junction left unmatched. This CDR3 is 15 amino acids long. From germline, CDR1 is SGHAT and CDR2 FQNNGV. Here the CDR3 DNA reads TGTGCCAGCAGCCTCCAGGGACAGAATAATGAAAAACTGTTTTTT. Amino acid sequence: CASSLQGQNNEKLFF.